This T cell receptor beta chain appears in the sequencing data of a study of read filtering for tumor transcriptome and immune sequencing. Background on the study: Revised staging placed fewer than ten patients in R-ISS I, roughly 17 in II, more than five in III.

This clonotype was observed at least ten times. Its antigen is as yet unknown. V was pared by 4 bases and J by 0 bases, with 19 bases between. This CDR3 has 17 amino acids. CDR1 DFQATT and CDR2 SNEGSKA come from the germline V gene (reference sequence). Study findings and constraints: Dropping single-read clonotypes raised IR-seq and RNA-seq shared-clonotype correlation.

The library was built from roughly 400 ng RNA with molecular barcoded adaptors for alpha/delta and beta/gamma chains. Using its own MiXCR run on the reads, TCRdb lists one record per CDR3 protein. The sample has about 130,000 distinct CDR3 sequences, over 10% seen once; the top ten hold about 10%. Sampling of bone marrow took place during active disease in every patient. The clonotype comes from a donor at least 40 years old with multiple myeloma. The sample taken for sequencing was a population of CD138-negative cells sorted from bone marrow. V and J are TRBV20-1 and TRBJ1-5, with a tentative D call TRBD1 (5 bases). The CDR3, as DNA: TGCAGTGCTAAAAAGTGGGACCTACTCCTTAGCAATCAGCCCCAGCATTTT. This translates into CSAKKWDLLLSNQPQHF.